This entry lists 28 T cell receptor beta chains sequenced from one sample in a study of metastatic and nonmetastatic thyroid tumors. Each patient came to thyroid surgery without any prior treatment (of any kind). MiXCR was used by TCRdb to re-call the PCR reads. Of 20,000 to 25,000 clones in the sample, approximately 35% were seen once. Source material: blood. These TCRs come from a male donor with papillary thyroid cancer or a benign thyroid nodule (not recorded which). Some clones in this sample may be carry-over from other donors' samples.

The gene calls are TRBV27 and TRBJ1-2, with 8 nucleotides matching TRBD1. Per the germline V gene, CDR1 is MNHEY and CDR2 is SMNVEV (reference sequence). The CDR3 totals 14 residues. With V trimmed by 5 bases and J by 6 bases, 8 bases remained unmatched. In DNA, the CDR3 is TGTGCCAGCAGTAGCAGGGGGCGGGATGATGGCTACACCTTC. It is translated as CASSSRGRDDGYTF.

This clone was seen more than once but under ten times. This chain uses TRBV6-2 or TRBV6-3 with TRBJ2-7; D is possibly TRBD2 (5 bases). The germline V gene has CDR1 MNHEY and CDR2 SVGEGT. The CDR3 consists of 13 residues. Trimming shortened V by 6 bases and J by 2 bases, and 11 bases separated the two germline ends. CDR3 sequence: CASSYPGTYEQYF. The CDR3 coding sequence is TGTGCCAGCAGCTACCCGGGGACCTACGAGCAGTACTTC.

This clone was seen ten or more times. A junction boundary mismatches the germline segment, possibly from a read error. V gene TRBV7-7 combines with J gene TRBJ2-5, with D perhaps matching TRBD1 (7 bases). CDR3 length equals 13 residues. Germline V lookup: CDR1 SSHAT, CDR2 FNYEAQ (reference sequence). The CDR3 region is CASSRQGLETQYF. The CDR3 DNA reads TGTGCTAGCAGCAGACAGGGACTGGAGACCCAGTACTTC.

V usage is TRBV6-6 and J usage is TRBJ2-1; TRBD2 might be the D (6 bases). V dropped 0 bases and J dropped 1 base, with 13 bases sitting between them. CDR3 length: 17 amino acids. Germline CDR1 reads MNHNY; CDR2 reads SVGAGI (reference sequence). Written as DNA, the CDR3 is TGTGCCAGCAGTTACTCGAGGGCCGGGGGTTCCTACAATGAGCAGTTCTTC. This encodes CASSYSRAGGSYNEQFF.

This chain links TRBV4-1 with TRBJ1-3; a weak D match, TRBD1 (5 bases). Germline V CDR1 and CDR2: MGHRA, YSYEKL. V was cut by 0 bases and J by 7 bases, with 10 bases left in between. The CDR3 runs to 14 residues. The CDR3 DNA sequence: TGCGCCAGCAGCCAAGACAGGGCGGCCAACACCATATATTTT. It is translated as CASSQDRAANTIYF.

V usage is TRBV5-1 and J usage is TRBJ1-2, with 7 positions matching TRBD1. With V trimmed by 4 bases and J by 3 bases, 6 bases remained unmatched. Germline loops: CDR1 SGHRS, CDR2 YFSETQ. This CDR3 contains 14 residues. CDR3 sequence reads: CASSHIGTDYGYTF. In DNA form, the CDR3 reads TGCGCCAGCAGCCACATCGGGACAGACTATGGCTACACCTTC. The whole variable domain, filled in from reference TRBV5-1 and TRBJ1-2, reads KAGVTQTPRYLIKTRGQQVTLSCSPISGHRSVSWYQQTPGQGLQFLFEYFSETQRNKGNFPGRFSGRQFSNSRSEMNVSTLELGDSALYLCASSHIGTDYGYTFGSGTRLTVV.

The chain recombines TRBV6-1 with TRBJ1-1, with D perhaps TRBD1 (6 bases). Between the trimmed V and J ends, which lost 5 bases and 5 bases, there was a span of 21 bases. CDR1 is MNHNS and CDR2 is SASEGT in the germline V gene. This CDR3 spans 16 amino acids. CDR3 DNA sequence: TGTGCCAGCAGTCCACCTCCCGACAGGCCGGGGACTGAAGCTTTCTTT. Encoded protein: CASSPPPDRPGTEAFF.

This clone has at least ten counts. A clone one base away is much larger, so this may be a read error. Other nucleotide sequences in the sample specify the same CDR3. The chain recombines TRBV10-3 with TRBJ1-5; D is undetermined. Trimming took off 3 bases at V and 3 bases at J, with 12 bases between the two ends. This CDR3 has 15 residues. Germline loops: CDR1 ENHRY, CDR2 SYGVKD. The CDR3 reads CAISDDLGHNQPQHF. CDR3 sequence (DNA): TGTGCCATCAGTGACGATTTAGGGCACAATCAGCCCCAGCATTTT.

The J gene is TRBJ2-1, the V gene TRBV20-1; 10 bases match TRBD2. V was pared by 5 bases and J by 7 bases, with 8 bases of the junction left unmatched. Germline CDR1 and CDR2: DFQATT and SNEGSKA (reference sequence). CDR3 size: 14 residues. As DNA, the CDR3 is TGCAGTGCTTACCTTAGCGGGAGGAGAAATGAGCAGTTCTTC. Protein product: CSAYLSGRRNEQFF.

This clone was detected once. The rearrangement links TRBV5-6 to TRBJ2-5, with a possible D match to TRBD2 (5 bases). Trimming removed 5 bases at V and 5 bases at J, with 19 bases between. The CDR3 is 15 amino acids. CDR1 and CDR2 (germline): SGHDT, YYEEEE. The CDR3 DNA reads TGTGCCAGCAGATGGTCCAGCTCGAGGGATGAGACCCAGTACTTC. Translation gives CASRWSSSRDETQYF.

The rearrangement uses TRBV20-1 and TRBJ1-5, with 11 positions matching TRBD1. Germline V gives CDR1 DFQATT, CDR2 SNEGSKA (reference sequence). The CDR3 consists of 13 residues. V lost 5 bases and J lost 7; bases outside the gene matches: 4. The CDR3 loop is CSAGGQGAQPQHF. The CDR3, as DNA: TGCAGTGCTGGAGGACAGGGGGCACAGCCCCAGCATTTT.

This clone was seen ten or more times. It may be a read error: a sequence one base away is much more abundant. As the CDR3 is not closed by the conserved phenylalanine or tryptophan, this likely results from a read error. CDR3 sequence: CASILTSGYNEQFV. DNA of the CDR3: TGTGCCAGCATCCTGACTAGCGGATACAATGAGCAGTTCGTC. This chain links TRBV28 with TRBJ2-1, with 9 bases identical to TRBD2. The ends lost 7 bases at V and 4 bases at J; junction bases unmatched: 5. Germline-derived CDR1 and CDR2 are MDHEN and SYDVKM. CDR3 length equals 14 residues.

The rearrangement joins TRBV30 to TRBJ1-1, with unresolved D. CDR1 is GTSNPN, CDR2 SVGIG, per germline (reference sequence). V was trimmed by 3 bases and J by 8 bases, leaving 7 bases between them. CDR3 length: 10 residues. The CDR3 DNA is TGTGCCTGGAGGGGAAGGGAAGCTTTCTTT. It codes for CAWRGREAFF.

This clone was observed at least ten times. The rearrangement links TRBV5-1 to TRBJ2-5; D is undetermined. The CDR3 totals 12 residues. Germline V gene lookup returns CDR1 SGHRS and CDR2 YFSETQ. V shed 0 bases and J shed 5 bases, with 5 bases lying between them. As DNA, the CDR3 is TGCGCCAGCAGCTTGGGTATGGAGACCCAGTACTTC. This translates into CASSLGMETQYF.

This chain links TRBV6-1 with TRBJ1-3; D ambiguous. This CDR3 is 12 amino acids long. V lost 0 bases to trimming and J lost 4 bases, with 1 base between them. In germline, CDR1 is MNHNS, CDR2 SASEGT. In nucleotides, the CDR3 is TGTGCCAGCAGTGAAGCAGGAAACACCATATATTTT. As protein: CASSEAGNTIYF.

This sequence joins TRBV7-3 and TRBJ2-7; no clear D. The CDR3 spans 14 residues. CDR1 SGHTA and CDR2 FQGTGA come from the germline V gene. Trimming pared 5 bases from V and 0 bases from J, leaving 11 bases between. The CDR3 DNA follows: TGTGCCAGCAGCCCACGCCAATCCTCCTACGAGCAGTACTTC. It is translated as CASSPRQSSYEQYF.

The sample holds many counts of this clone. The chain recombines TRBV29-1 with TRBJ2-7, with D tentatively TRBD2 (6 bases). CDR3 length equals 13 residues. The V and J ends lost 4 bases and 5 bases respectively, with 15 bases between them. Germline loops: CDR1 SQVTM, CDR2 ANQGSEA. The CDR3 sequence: CSVGTSRGNEQYF. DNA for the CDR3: TGCAGCGTTGGAACTAGCCGGGGGAACGAGCAGTACTTC.

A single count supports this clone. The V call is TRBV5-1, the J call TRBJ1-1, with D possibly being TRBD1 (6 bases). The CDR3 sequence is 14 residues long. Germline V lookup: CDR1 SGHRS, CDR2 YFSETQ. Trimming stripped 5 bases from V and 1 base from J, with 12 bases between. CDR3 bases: TGCGCCAGCAGTTTCCAGGACAGGAACACTGAAGCTTTCTTT. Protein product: CASSFQDRNTEAFF.

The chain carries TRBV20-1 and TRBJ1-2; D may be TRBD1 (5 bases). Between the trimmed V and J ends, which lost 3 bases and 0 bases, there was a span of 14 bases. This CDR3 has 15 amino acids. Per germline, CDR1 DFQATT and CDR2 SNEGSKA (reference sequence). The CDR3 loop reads CSARRDGSSNYGYTF. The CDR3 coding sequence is TGCAGTGCTAGGAGGGACGGAAGTTCTAACTATGGCTACACCTTC.

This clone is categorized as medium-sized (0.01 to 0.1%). As DNA, the CDR3 is TGCGCCAGCAGCCAGGGGATAGCGGCCAGGTCCTACGAGCAGTACTTC. Translated: CASSQGIAARSYEQYF. The chain is built from TRBV4-3 and TRBJ2-7, with a possible D match to TRBD2 (6 bases). Deletions cut 3 bases from V and 1 base from J, with 16 bases between. CDR3 length: 16 residues. Germline CDR1 reads LGHNA; CDR2 reads YSLEER.

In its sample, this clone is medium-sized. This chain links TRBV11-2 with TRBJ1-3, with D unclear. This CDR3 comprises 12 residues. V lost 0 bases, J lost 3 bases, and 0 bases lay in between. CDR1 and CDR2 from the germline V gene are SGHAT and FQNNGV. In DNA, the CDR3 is TGTGCCAGCAGCTTAGATGGAAACACCATATATTTT. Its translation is CASSLDGNTIYF.

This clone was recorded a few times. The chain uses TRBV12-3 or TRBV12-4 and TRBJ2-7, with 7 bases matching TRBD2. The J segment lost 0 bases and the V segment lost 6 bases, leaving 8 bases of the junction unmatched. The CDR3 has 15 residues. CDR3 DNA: TGTGCCAGCAGACGAACTAGCGAACCCTCCTACGAGCAGTACTTC. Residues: CASRRTSEPSYEQYF.

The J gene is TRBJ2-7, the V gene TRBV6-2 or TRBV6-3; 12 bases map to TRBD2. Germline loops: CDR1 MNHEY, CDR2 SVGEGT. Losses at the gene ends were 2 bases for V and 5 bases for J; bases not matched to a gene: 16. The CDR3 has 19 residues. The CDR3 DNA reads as TGTGCCAGCAGTTACCATCAAGTATATCCTAGCGGGAGGGCAAACGAGCAGTACTTC. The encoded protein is CASSYHQVYPSGRANEQYF.

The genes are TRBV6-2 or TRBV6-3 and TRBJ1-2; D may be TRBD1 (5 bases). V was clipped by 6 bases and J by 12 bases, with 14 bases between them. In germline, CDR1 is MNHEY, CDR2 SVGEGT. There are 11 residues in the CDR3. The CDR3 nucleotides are TGTGCCAGCAGCATGGGACTGGAGAACACCTTC. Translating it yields CASSMGLENTF.

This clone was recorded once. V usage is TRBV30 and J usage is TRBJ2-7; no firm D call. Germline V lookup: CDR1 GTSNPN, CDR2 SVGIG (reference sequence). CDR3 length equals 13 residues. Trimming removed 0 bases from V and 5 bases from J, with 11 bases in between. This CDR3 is CAWSVLGIHEQYF. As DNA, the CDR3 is TGTGCCTGGAGTGTCTTAGGGATCCACGAGCAGTACTTC. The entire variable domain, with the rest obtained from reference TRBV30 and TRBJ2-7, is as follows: SQTIHQWPATLVQPVGSPLSLECTVEGTSNPNLYWYRQAAGRGLQLLFYSVGIGQISSEVPQNLSASRPQDRQFILSSKKLLLSDSGFYLCAWSVLGIHEQYFGPGTRLTVT.

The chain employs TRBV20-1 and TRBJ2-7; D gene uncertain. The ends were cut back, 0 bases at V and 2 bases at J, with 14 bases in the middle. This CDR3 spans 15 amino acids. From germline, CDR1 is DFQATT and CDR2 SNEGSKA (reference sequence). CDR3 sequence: CSARDFLQNTYEQYF. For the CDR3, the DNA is TGCAGTGCTAGAGATTTTCTGCAGAACACCTACGAGCAGTACTTC.

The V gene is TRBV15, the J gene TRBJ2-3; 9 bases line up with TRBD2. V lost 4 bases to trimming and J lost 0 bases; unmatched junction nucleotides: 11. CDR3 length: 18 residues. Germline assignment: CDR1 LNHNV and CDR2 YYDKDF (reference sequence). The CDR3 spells CATSKLAGPISSTDTQYF. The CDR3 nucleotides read TGTGCCACCAGCAAGCTAGCGGGACCGATCTCTAGCACAGATACGCAGTATTTT.

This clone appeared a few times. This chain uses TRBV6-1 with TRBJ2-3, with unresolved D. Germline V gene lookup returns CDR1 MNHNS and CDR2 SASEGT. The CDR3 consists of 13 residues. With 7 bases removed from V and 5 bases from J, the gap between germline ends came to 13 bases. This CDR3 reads CASTLGAGDTQYF. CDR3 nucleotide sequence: TGTGCCAGCACTCTTGGCGCCGGAGATACGCAGTATTTT.